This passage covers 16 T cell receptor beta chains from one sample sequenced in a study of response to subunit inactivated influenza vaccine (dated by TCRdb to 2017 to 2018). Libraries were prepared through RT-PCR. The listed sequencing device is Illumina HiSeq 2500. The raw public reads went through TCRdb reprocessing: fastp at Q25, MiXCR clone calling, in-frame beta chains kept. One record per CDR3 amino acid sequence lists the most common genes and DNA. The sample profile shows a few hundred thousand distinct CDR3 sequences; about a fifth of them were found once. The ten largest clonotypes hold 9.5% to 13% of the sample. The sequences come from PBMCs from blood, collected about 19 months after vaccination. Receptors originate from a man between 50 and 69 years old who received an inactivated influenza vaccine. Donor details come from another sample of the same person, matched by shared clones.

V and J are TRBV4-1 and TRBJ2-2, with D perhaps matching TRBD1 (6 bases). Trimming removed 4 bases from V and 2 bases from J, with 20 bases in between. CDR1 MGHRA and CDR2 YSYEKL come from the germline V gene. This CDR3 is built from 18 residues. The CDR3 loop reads CASSPHPLTGSNTGELFF. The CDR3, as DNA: TGCGCCAGCAGCCCCCACCCCTTGACAGGTAGCAACACCGGGGAGCTGTTTTTT.

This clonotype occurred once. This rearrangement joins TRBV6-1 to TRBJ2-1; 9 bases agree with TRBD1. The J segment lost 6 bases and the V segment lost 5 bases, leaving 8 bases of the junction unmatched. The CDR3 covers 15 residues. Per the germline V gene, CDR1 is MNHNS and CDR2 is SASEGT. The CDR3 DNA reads TGTGCCAGCAGTCCTGCCCGGGACAGGGTCAATGAGCAGTTCTTC. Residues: CASSPARDRVNEQFF.

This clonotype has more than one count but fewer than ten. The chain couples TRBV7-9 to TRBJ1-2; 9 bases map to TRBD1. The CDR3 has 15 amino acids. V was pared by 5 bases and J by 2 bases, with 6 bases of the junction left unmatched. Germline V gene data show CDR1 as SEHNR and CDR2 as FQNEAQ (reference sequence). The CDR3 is CASSGGTGRNYGYTF. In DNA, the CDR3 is TGTGCCAGCAGCGGCGGGACAGGGAGAAACTATGGCTACACCTTC.

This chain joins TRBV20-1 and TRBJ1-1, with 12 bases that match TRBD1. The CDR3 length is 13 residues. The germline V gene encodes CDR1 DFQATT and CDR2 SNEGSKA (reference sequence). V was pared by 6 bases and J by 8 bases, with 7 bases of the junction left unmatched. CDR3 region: CSAPGQGAGEAFF. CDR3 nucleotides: TGCAGTGCCCCGGGACAGGGGGCGGGGGAAGCTTTCTTT.

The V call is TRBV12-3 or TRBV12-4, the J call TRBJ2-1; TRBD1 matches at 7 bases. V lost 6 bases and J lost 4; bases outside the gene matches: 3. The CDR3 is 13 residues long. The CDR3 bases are TGTGCCAGCAGGCTGGGACAGTACAATGAGCAGTTCTTC. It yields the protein CASRLGQYNEQFF.

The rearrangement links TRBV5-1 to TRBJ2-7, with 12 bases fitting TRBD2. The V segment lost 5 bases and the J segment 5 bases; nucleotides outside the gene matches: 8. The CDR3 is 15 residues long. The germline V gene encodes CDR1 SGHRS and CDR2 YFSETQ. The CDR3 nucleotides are TGCGCCAGCAGGACCCTAGCGGGGGGGCGCGACGAGCAGTACTTC. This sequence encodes CASRTLAGGRDEQYF.

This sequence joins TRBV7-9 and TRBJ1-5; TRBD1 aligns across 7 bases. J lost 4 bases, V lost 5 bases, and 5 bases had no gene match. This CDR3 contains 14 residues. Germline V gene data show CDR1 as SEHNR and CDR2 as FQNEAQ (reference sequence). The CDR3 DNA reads TGTGCCAGCAGCCAACAGGGGAGAAATCAGCCCCAGCATTTT. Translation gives CASSQQGRNQPQHF.

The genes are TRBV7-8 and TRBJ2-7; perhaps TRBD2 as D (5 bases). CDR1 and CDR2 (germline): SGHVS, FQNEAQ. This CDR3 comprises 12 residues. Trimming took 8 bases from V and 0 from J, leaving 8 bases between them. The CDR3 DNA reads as TGTGCCAGCCGGGATTCCTCCTACGAGCAGTACTTC. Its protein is CASRDSSYEQYF.

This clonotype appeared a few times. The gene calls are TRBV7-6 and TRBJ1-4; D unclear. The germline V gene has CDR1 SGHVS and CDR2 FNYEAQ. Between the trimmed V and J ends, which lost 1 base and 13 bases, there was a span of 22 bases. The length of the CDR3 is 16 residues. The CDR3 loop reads CASSLGSGPLASGLFF. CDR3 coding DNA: TGTGCCAGCAGCTTAGGGAGTGGCCCTCTAGCCTCCGGACTGTTTTTT.

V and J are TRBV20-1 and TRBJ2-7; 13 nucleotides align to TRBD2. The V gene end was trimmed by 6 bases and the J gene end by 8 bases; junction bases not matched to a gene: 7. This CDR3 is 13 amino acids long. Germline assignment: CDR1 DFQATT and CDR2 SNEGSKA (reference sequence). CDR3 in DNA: TGCAGTGCAGGACTAGCGGGGGTTTCCAAGCAGTACGTC. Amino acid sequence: CSAGLAGVSKQYV.

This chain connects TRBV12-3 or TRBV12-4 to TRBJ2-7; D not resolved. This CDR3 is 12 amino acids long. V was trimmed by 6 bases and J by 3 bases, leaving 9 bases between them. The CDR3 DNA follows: TGTGCCAGCAGAGACTCAGACTACGAGCAGTACTTC. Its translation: CASRDSDYEQYF.

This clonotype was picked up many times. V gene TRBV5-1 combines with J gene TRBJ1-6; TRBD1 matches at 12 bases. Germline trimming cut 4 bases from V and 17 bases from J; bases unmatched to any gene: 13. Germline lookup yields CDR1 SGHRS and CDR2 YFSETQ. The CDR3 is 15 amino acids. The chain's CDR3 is CASSVGGTGGEFIHF. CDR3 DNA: TGCGCCAGCAGCGTGGGCGGGACAGGGGGCGAATTTATCCACTTT.

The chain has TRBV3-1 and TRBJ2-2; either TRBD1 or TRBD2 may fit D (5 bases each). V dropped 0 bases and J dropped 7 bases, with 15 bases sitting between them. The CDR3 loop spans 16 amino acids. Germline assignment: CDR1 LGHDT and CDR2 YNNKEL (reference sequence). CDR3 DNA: TGTGCCAGCAGCCAAGAGGCAGGGACCCAATACGGGGAGCTGTTTTTT. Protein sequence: CASSQEAGTQYGELFF.

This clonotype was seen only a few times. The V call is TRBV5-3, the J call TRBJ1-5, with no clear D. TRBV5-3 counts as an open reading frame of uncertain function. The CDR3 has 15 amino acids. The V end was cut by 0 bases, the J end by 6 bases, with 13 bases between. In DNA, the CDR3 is TGTGCCAGAAGCTTGGATTCGCCGGGTTGTCAGCCCCAGCATTTT. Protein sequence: CARSLDSPGCQPQHF.

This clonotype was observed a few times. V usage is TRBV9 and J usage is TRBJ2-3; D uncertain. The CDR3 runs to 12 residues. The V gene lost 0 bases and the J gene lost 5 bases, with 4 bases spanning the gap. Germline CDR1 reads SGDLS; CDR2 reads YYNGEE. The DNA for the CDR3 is TGTGCCAGCAGCGTAGGGGGAGATACGCAGTATTTT. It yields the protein CASSVGGDTQYF.

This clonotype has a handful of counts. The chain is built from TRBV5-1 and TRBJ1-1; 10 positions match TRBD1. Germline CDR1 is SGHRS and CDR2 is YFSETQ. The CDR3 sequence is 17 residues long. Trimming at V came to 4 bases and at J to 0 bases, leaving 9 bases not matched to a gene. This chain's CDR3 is CASSPDRGRLMNTEAFF. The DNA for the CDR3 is TGCGCCAGCAGCCCGGACAGGGGGAGACTAATGAACACTGAAGCTTTCTTT.